These 4 T cell receptor beta chains were sequenced from one sample in a study of Graves' ophthalmopathy and Graves' hyperthyroidism. The authors amplified TCR beta CDR3 regions, and they did so from RNA transcripts for repertoire sequencing. HTBI primers primed a first-round RT-PCR, and a second-round multiplex PCR followed. TCRdb itself ran the multiplex PCR reads through MiXCR, one entry per CDR3 protein. This repertoire shows about 550,000 distinct CDR3 sequences, roughly 40% found once; its top ten account for around 4%. The sequencing sample was made of peripheral blood or thyroid tissue (not recorded which). The receptors here all came from an adult man with Graves' hyperthyroidism.

About this clonotype itself: One junction end disagrees with the germline gene, perhaps due to a read error. The rearrangement links TRBV9 to TRBJ1-4; D possibly corresponds to TRBD1 (6 bases). The CDR3 loop spans 14 amino acids. Germline V gives CDR1 SGDLS, CDR2 YYNGEE. In nucleotides, the CDR3 is TGTGCCAGCAGCGTCCAGACAGGAGGAGAAAAACCGTTTTTT. This translates into CASSVQTGGEKPFF.

The CDR3 protein is CASSLGWGGISGYTF. Written as DNA, the CDR3 is TGTGCCAGCAGCTTAGGCTGGGGGGGTATCTCTGGCTACACCTTC. The chain carries TRBV7-2 and TRBJ1-2; the D gene is possibly TRBD1 (5 bases). The CDR3 is 15 amino acids. The V gene's germline CDR1 is SGHTA and CDR2 FQGNSA. Trimming stripped 1 base from V and 7 bases from J, with 16 bases between.

Turning to this clonotype: Mismatch with germline at one junction end may stem from a read error. The chain uses TRBV5-1 and TRBJ2-5, with D perhaps TRBD2 (5 bases). The germline V gene encodes CDR1 SGHRS and CDR2 YFSETQ. There are 16 residues in the CDR3. The CDR3 DNA reads as TGTGCCAGCAGCCCCGAGGGAGTGGGCGCTGGAGAGACCCAGTACTTC. Translated, it gives CASSPEGVGAGETQYF.

The rearrangement links TRBV7-9 to TRBJ1-1; 8 nucleotides align to TRBD1. Germline assignment: CDR1 SEHNR and CDR2 FQNEAQ (reference sequence). J lost 3 bases, V lost 5 bases, and 11 bases had no gene match. The CDR3 is made up of 16 amino acids. For the CDR3, the DNA is TGTGCCAGCAGCCAAGGTCCAGGGGGCATGGACACTGAAGCTTTCTTT. Protein: CASSQGPGGMDTEAFF. Variable domain in full (rest from reference TRBV7-9 and TRBJ1-1): DTGVSQNPRHKITKRGQNVTFRCDPISEHNRLYWYRQTLGQGPEFLTYFQNEAQLEKSRLLSDRFSAERPKGSFSTLEIQRTEQGDSAMYLCASSQGPGGMDTEAFFGQGTRLTVV.